This T cell receptor (beta chain) was documented in a study of blood T cell repertoires in COVID-19. As for the study in general: Nucleic acid was either cDNA or gDNA, and it came from T cells, B-cell-depleted T cells, or PBMCs.

Followed over time, Seattle patients had been enrolled while infection was active. Some clones are missing from TCRdb's copy, which holds only in-frame ones; the method was immunoSEQ multiplex PCR. This sample carries roughly 130,000 clones, about 83% of them seen once, and the ten largest clones take roughly 8.7%. The CDR3 consists of 15 residues. Sequenced material: peripheral blood. The gene calls are TRBV21-1 and TRBJ2-5; the D call in the table, TRBD1, was not verified against the DNA. TRBV21-1 is marked as a pseudogene. The origin of this receptor is a man under 40 with COVID-19, enrolled during active disease. In DNA, the CDR3 is TGTGCCAGCAGCACTGGACAGGGTGGTAGGGAGACCCAGTACTTC. This sequence encodes CASSTGQGGRETQYF.